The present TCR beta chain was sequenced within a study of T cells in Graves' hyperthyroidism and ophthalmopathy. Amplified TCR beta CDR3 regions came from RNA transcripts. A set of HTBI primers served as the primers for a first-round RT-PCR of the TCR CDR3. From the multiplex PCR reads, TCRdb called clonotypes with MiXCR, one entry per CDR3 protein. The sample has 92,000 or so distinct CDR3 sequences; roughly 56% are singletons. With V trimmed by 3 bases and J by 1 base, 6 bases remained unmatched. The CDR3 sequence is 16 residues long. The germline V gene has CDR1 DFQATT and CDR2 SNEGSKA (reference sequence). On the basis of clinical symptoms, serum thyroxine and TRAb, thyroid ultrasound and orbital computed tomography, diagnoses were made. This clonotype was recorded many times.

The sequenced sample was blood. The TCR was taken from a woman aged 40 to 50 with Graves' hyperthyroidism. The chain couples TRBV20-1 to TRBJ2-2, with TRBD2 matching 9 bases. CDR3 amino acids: CSARTTSGENTGELFF. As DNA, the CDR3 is TGCAGTGCTAGGACGACTAGCGGAGAGAACACCGGGGAGCTGTTTTTT.